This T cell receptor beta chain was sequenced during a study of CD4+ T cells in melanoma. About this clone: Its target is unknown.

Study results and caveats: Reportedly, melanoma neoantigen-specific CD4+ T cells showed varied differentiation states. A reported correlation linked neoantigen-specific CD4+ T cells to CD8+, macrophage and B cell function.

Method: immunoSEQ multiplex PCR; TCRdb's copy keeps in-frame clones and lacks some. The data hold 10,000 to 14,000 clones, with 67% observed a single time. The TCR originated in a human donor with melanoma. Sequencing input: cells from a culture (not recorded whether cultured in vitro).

This CDR3 reads CSVDQIRGHGYTF. The DNA of the CDR3 is TGCAGCGTTGACCAGATAAGGGGCCATGGCTACACCTTC. This chain connects TRBV29-1 to TRBJ1-2, with a weak D call TRBD1 (5 bases). Germline CDR1 SQVTM, CDR2 ANQGSEA. The length of the CDR3 is 13 residues. V lost 3 bases to trimming and J lost 6 bases, with 14 bases between them. Supplemented by reference TRBV29-1 and TRBJ1-2, the full variable domain reads SAVISQKPSRDICQRGTSLTIQCQVDSQVTMMFWYRQQPGQSLTLIATANQGSEATYESGFVIDKFPISRPNLTFSTLTVSNMSPEDSSIYLCSVDQIRGHGYTFGSGTRLTVV.